These T cell receptor beta chains were read from a single sample in a study of blood T cell repertoires in COVID-19. Sequencing was performed with immunoSEQ multiplex PCR; in TCRdb, only in-frame clones are kept and a portion is missing. The sample holds 200,000 to 250,000 clones, about 90% seen once. The source material was PBMCs or T cells enriched from blood (not recorded which). These receptors came from a woman aged 50 to 60 in a cohort exposed to, infected with or recovered from COVID-19 (not recorded which). The CDR3 runs from the conserved cysteine through the conserved F or W. The D gene is left open where the match is weak. The listing skips clone size in some rows; elsewhere it reads once, few, many or a size class.

J: TRBJ2-3
D: TRBD2
size: .
V: TRBV7-2
CDR3: CASSRTSGGGSTDTQYF
DNA: TGTGCCAGCAGCCGGACTAGCGGGGGAGGAAGCACAGATACGCAGTATTTT

J: TRBJ1-2
D: TRBD1
size: .
V: TRBV5-6
CDR3: CASSYRDRGHGYTF
DNA: TGTGCCAGCAGCTACCGGGACAGGGGGCACGGCTACACCTTC

J: TRBJ1-4
D: TRBD1
size: .
V: TRBV19
CDR3: CASSRQGIYEKLFF
DNA: TGTGCCAGTAGTAGACAGGGGATTTATGAAAAACTGTTTTTT

J: TRBJ2-1
D: TRBD1
size: few
V: TRBV5-1
CDR3: CASTNKPGQGVGEQFF
DNA: TGCGCCAGCACCAATAAGCCGGGACAGGGAGTTGGTGAGCAGTTCTTC

J: TRBJ2-5
D: TRBD2
size: once
V: TRBV7-7
CDR3: CASSSTGLVMGETQYF
DNA: TGTGCTAGCAGCAGTACGGGACTAGTAATGGGAGAGACCCAGTACTTC

J: TRBJ2-7
D: .
size: .
V: TRBV2
CDR3: CATRTDSYEQYF
DNA: TGTGCCACCCGGACCGACAGTTACGAGCAGTACTTC

J: TRBJ2-5
D: .
size: .
V: TRBV7-2
CDR3: CASSPTGDVQTQYF
DNA: TGTGCCAGCAGTCCAACGGGGGACGTACAGACCCAGTACTTC

J: TRBJ1-6
D: .
size: .
V: TRBV11-2
CDR3: CASSRTVVAGRSPLHF
DNA: TGTGCCAGCAGCAGGACGGTGGTGGCAGGGCGTTCACCCCTCCACTTT

J: TRBJ1-2
D: TRBD1
size: .
V: TRBV18
CDR3: CASSPRGQDGYTF
DNA: TGTGCCAGCTCACCAAGGGGACAGGATGGCTACACCTTC

J: TRBJ2-3
D: TRBD2
size: .
V: TRBV19
CDR3: CASSIWNSGGTDTQYF
DNA: TGTGCCAGTAGTATTTGGAATAGCGGGGGCACAGATACGCAGTATTTT

J: TRBJ2-5
D: .
size: .
V: TRBV6-2/TRBV6-3
CDR3: CASSYSPGYEETQYF
DNA: TGTGCCAGCAGTTACTCGCCAGGGTACGAAGAGACCCAGTACTTC

J: TRBJ1-2
D: .
size: .
V: TRBV6-6
CDR3: CASRYQSYGYTF
DNA: TGTGCCAGCAGGTATCAGTCGTATGGCTACACCTTC

J: TRBJ1-2
D: .
size: .
V: TRBV4-2
CDR3: CASSQTSGANYGYTF
DNA: TGTGCCAGCAGCCAAACGTCGGGAGCTAACTATGGCTACACCTTC

J: TRBJ2-7
D: .
size: .
V: TRBV6-2/TRBV6-3
CDR3: CASSYSVSRDWASYEQYF
DNA: TGTGCCAGCAGTTATAGTGTTTCTCGGGATTGGGCCTCCTACGAGCAGTACTTC

J: TRBJ1-5
D: TRBD1
size: .
V: TRBV28
CDR3: CASSSQGLYSNQPQHF
DNA: TGTGCCAGCAGTTCACAGGGGTTATATAGCAATCAGCCCCAGCATTTT

J: TRBJ2-7
D: .
size: .
V: TRBV11-1
CDR3: CASSKDGYEQYF
DNA: TGTGCCAGCAGCAAAGACGGGTACGAGCAGTACTTC

J: TRBJ1-2
D: .
size: .
V: TRBV7-2
CDR3: CASSPWGPYGYTF
DNA: TGTGCCAGCAGCCCCTGGGGGCCGTATGGCTACACCTTC

J: TRBJ1-1
D: .
size: .
V: TRBV7-9
CDR3: CAAGASMNTEAFF
DNA: TGTGCCGCAGGGGCCTCTATGAACACTGAAGCTTTCTTT

J: TRBJ2-5
D: .
size: .
V: TRBV3-1/TRBV3-2
CDR3: CASSYHLGAETQYF
DNA: TGTGCCAGCAGCTATCACCTAGGGGCAGAGACCCAGTACTTC

J: TRBJ2-7
D: TRBD1
size: .
V: TRBV7-2
CDR3: CASSTRGQPYEQYF
DNA: TGTGCCAGCAGCACACGGGGACAGCCCTACGAGCAGTACTTC

J: TRBJ2-3
D: TRBD2
size: .
V: TRBV28
CDR3: CASQETSGSSDTQYF
DNA: TGTGCCAGCCAAGAGACTAGCGGGAGTTCAGATACGCAGTATTTT

J: TRBJ2-7
D: .
size: .
V: TRBV7-6
CDR3: CASSYQGHLYEQYF
DNA: TGTGCCAGCAGCTACCAGGGACACCTCTACGAGCAGTACTTC

J: TRBJ2-1
D: TRBD1
size: .
V: TRBV5-6
CDR3: CASSLTGDPSDEQFF
DNA: TGTGCCAGCAGCCTGACAGGGGACCCCTCGGATGAGCAGTTCTTC

J: TRBJ1-6
D: .
size: .
V: TRBV3-1/TRBV3-2
CDR3: CASSQDWGGGSPLHF
DNA: TGTGCCAGCAGCCAAGATTGGGGGGGAGGGTCACCCCTCCACTTT

J: TRBJ1-5
D: TRBD1
size: once
V: TRBV7-6
CDR3: CASSAGTGPYQPQHF
DNA: TGTGCCAGCAGCGCAGGGACAGGACCTTATCAGCCCCAGCATTTT

J: TRBJ2-5
D: TRBD2
size: .
V: TRBV7-2
CDR3: CASSLFAGEETQYF
DNA: TGTGCCAGCAGCTTATTTGCGGGGGAAGAGACCCAGTACTTC

J: TRBJ2-3
D: TRBD2
size: once
V: TRBV9
CDR3: CASSTRLGGGVTDTQYF
DNA: TGTGCCAGCAGCACACGACTCGGCGGGGGAGTCACAGATACGCAGTATTTT

J: TRBJ1-4
D: .
size: .
V: TRBV5-5
CDR3: CASSLEQNYEKLFF
DNA: TGTGCCAGCAGCTTAGAACAGAACTATGAAAAACTGTTTTTT

J: TRBJ2-1
D: .
size: .
V: TRBV11-2
CDR3: CASSLQSRPRNNEQFF
DNA: TGTGCCAGCAGCTTGCAGTCCAGGCCGCGTAACAATGAGCAGTTCTTC

J: TRBJ2-5
D: .
size: .
V: TRBV7-2
CDR3: CASSFFGGRETQYF
DNA: TGTGCCAGCAGCTTTTTTGGGGGCAGAGAGACCCAGTACTTC

J: TRBJ2-2
D: .
size: .
V: TRBV2
CDR3: CASSEQGRGNGELFF
DNA: TGTGCCAGCAGTGAACAGGGGCGAGGTAACGGGGAGCTGTTTTTT

J: TRBJ1-4
D: TRBD1
size: .
V: TRBV7-2
CDR3: CASSSRQGGEKLFF
DNA: TGTGCCAGCAGCTCAAGACAGGGTGGTGAAAAACTGTTTTTT

J: TRBJ2-1
D: TRBD2
size: .
V: TRBV9
CDR3: CASSVSPGTSAGNEQFF
DNA: TGTGCCAGCAGCGTCAGCCCCGGGACTAGCGCTGGGAATGAGCAGTTCTTC

J: TRBJ2-5
D: .
size: .
V: TRBV5-1
CDR3: CASSWGDTSETQYF
DNA: TGCGCCAGCAGCTGGGGGGATACGAGTGAGACCCAGTACTTC

J: TRBJ1-5
D: TRBD1
size: .
V: TRBV25-1
CDR3: CASSPSGTGNQPQHF
DNA: TGTGCCAGCAGTCCCTCCGGGACAGGGAATCAGCCCCAGCATTTT

J: TRBJ2-7
D: .
size: .
V: TRBV28
CDR3: CASSRTDRYEQYF
DNA: TGTGCCAGCAGTAGAACTGACAGGTACGAGCAGTACTTC

J: TRBJ1-4
D: TRBD1
size: .
V: TRBV28
CDR3: CASSSDRGSTNEKLFF
DNA: TGTGCCAGCAGTTCCGACAGGGGTTCAACTAATGAAAAACTGTTTTTT

J: TRBJ2-7
D: TRBD1
size: once
V: TRBV5-1
CDR3: CASSLLGTGDSSYEQYF
DNA: TGCGCCAGCAGCTTGCTCGGGACAGGGGATAGCTCCTACGAGCAGTACTTC

J: TRBJ1-2
D: .
size: .
V: TRBV30
CDR3: CAWSLWEYGYTF
DNA: TGTGCCTGGAGTCTCTGGGAGTATGGCTACACCTTC

J: TRBJ2-7
D: .
size: .
V: TRBV10-3
CDR3: CAISTTGTYEQYF
DNA: TGTGCCATCAGTACCACAGGGACCTACGAGCAGTACTTC

J: TRBJ1-6
D: .
size: once
V: TRBV18
CDR3: CASSPTAGEDSPLHF
DNA: TGTGCCAGCTCACCGACCGCCGGAGAGGATTCACCCCTCCACTTT

J: TRBJ2-1
D: TRBD2
size: .
V: TRBV3-1/TRBV3-2
CDR3: CASSRRLADSYNEQFF
DNA: TGTGCCAGCAGCCGGCGACTAGCGGACTCCTACAATGAGCAGTTCTTC

J: TRBJ2-6
D: TRBD1
size: .
V: TRBV5-4
CDR3: CASSVDRVSGANVLTF
DNA: TGTGCCAGCAGCGTGGACAGGGTGTCTGGGGCCAACGTCCTGACTTTC

J: TRBJ1-6
D: .
size: .
V: TRBV7-2
CDR3: CASSLNLGQNSPLHF
DNA: TGTGCCAGCAGCTTAAATCTGGGACAAAATTCACCCCTCCACTTT

J: TRBJ2-7
D: TRBD2
size: .
V: TRBV5-6
CDR3: CASSSDLSGSSYEQYF
DNA: TGTGCCAGCAGCTCGGATCTTAGCGGGAGCTCCTACGAGCAGTACTTC

J: TRBJ1-3
D: .
size: .
V: TRBV3-1/TRBV3-2
CDR3: CASSPQGVGSYSGNTIYF
DNA: TGTGCCAGCAGCCCCCAAGGGGTTGGGTCCTACTCTGGAAACACCATATATTTT

J: TRBJ1-2
D: .
size: .
V: TRBV18
CDR3: CASSEGGASYGYTF
DNA: TGTGCCAGCTCGGAAGGGGGGGCGAGCTATGGCTACACCTTC

J: TRBJ2-1
D: .
size: .
V: TRBV11-2
CDR3: CASSLKGGGSYNEQFF
DNA: TGTGCCAGCAGCTTGAAGGGGGGAGGGTCCTACAATGAGCAGTTCTTC

J: TRBJ1-4
D: TRBD1
size: .
V: TRBV7-9
CDR3: CASSWGQGNEKLFF
DNA: TGTGCCAGCAGCTGGGGACAGGGAAATGAAAAACTGTTTTTT

J: TRBJ1-2
D: .
size: .
V: TRBV7-9
CDR3: CASSPQGGRSQNNYGYTF
DNA: TGTGCCAGCAGCCCTCAAGGCGGCAGAAGCCAGAATAACTATGGCTACACCTTC

J: TRBJ1-3
D: .
size: .
V: TRBV7-7
CDR3: CASSLAMGSGNTIYF
DNA: TGTGCTAGCAGCTTAGCGATGGGCTCCGGAAACACCATATATTTT